These T cell receptor beta chains were read from a single sample in a study of long-term antiretroviral therapy in people with HIV. The protocol was immunoSEQ multiplex PCR, while the TCRdb copy is restricted to in-frame clones and leaves out a portion. The repertoire holds fewer than 40,000 clones, with roughly 77% as singletons. The material was unsorted PBMCs, obtained 1.9 years after starting antiretroviral therapy. Receptors were obtained from a man aged 18 to 29 with HIV. Each CDR3 is given with its conserved first and last residue. D genes are given only for firm matches. Not every row has a clone size; where given, it reads once, few, many or a size class.

j_gene | d_gene | v_gene | abundance | CDR3nt | CDR3aa
TRBJ1-1 | . | TRBV29-1 | . | TGCAGCGCAATTGACAGGTACACTGAAGCTTTCTTT | CSAIDRYTEAFF
TRBJ2-1 | TRBD2 | TRBV9 | few | TGTGCCAGCAGCGCTAGCGGGGGTGGGGGAGGGGAGCAGTTCTTC | CASSASGGGGGEQFF
TRBJ2-1 | . | TRBV4-1 | . | TGCGCCAGCAGCCATATGGGGGCCCGACTAGCAAAAAATGAGCAGTTCTTC | CASSHMGARLAKNEQFF
TRBJ1-3 | . | TRBV6-6 | few | TGTGCCAGCAGTTACGGCCGATTATCTGGAAACACCATATATTTT | CASSYGRLSGNTIYF
TRBJ1-5 | . | TRBV6-1 | . | TGTGCCAGCAGTGAGGCCGAACAGGATCCCTATCAGCCCCAGCATTTT | CASSEAEQDPYQPQHF
TRBJ2-5 | . | TRBV9 | once | TGTGCCAGCAGCCTCTGGGGGGCGCTGGGAGAGACCCAGTACTTC | CASSLWGALGETQYF
TRBJ2-1 | TRBD1 | TRBV7-9 | . | TGTGCCAGCAGCTTAGGAGGGGCACAGGGGGCGGGCTACAATGAGCAGTTCTTC | CASSLGGAQGAGYNEQFF
TRBJ2-1 | TRBD1 | TRBV6-5 | . | TGTGCCAGCAGTACCATGACAGGGGGCGGTGAGCAGTTCTTC | CASSTMTGGGEQFF
TRBJ2-1 | TRBD1 | TRBV11-3 | . | TGTGCCAGCAGCCCTAGGGGGCACTCCTACAATGAGCAGTTCTTC | CASSPRGHSYNEQFF
TRBJ1-1 | . | TRBV29-1 | . | TGCAGCGCCCGGGGATCCACTGAAGCTTTCTTT | CSARGSTEAFF
TRBJ1-4 | . | TRBV5-1 | . | TGCGCCAGCAGCCTCCGGGGCTCTTCTGAAAAACTGTTTTTT | CASSLRGSSEKLFF
TRBJ2-7 | . | TRBV4-2 | . | TGTGCCAGCAGCCAAGGACAGGCTGACTACGAGCAGTACTTC | CASSQGQADYEQYF
TRBJ2-3 | . | TRBV10-2 | once | TGCGCCAGCAGGGGGGGTGGGGGCACAGATACGCAGTATTTT | CASRGGGGTDTQYF
TRBJ1-6 | . | TRBV10-3 | . | TGTGCCATCAGTATAGGGGATATGAATTCACCCCTCCACTTT | CAISIGDMNSPLHF
TRBJ1-2 | TRBD1 | TRBV7-9 | . | TGTGCCAGCAGCTTAGCGGACAGGGCCGAGACGTATGGCTACACCTTC | CASSLADRAETYGYTF
TRBJ2-1 | . | TRBV10-3 | . | TGTGCCATCACAAAAGAAACGGTTAATGAGCAGTTCTTC | CAITKETVNEQFF
TRBJ2-6 | . | TRBV27 | . | TGTGCCACCATATCCGCAGATATATCTGGGGCCAACGTCCTGACTTTC | CATISADISGANVLTF
TRBJ1-3 | . | TRBV5-4 | . | TGTGCCAGCAGCTTGGATAGGGAGGACACCATATATTTT | CASSLDREDTIYF
TRBJ2-5 | . | TRBV5-1 | . | TGCGCCAGCAGCTTGACTGGGTTTGGGTCGGAAGAGACCCAGTACTTC | CASSLTGFGSEETQYF
TRBJ1-4 | . | TRBV27 | few | TGTGCCAGTTGTTATTCGGGACGGCTAAATGAAAAACTGTTTTTT | CASCYSGRLNEKLFF
TRBJ2-7 | . | TRBV5-1 | . | TGCGCCAGCAGCTTGGATCACGAGCAGTACTTC | CASSLDHEQYF
TRBJ2-7 | . | TRBV5-4 | . | TGTGCCAGCAGTCGGACGGCCGACGAGCAGTACTTC | CASSRTADEQYF
TRBJ2-7 | . | TRBV5-1 | . | TGCGCCAGCAAAGGAGAGGGCGAGCAGTACTTC | CASKGEGEQYF
TRBJ1-1 | TRBD1 | TRBV10-2 | . | TGCGCCAGCAGTGATCAAGGACAGGTTAACACTGAAGCTTTCTTT | CASSDQGQVNTEAFF
TRBJ1-2 | TRBD1 | TRBV7-3 | . | TGTGCCAGCAGCTTAGAAGGGACAGGGCCCTTCTATGGCTACACCTTC | CASSLEGTGPFYGYTF
TRBJ2-5 | . | TRBV28 | . | TGTGCCAGCAGTTTGATGGGCCTGGGAGGAGAGACCCAGTACTTC | CASSLMGLGGETQYF
TRBJ1-6 | TRBD1 | TRBV27 | . | TGTGCCAGCAGTCCTGGCGGGACAGGGATTCAGGCGATCCACTTT | CASSPGGTGIQAIHF
TRBJ2-5 | . | TRBV15 | . | TGTGCCACCAGCAGAACTCGACGATCTATCCTAGGGGCAGAAGAGACCCAGTACTTC | CATSRTRRSILGAEETQYF
TRBJ2-7 | TRBD1 | TRBV2 | . | TGTGCCAGCTCTACAGGGGCCTACGAGCAGTACTTC | CASSTGAYEQYF
TRBJ1-5 | . | TRBV27 | . | TGTGCCAGCAGTTTATCTTCGGGGGAGGTAGGAGAAATTTTT | CASSLSSGEVGEIF
TRBJ1-6 | . | TRBV5-5 | few | TGTGCCAGCAGCTTGGGGGCGGTGATCGGCGTGCGAGGGGATTCACCCCTCCACTTT | CASSLGAVIGVRGDSPLHF
TRBJ1-6 | . | TRBV19 | few | TGTGCCAGTAGTATCTTATCTCAGGGGTATTCACCCCTCCACTTT | CASSILSQGYSPLHF
TRBJ1-2 | . | TRBV5-4 | . | TGTGCCAGCAGCTTGAGTTCAGGGAGCTATGGCTACACCTTC | CASSLSSGSYGYTF
TRBJ2-7 | . | TRBV10-3 | . | TGTGCCATCAGTGAATTCGAGGGAGGCTACGAGCAGTACTTC | CAISEFEGGYEQYF
TRBJ2-3 | TRBD2 | TRBV5-4 | . | TGTGCCAGCAGGCTAGCGGGGGGAACTAGCACAGATACGCAGTATTTT | CASRLAGGTSTDTQYF
TRBJ1-2 | . | TRBV2 | . | TGTGCCAGCAGTGAGGGGGGCCCCTATGGCTACACCTTC | CASSEGGPYGYTF
TRBJ2-1 | . | TRBV5-1 | few | TGCGCCAGCAGCTTGGCCGAGGCAGGGTACAATGAGCAGTTCTTC | CASSLAEAGYNEQFF
TRBJ1-6 | TRBD1 | TRBV9 | . | TGTGCCAGCAGCCCACAGGGGAGCTCCTATAATTCACCCCTCCACTTT | CASSPQGSSYNSPLHF
TRBJ2-3 | TRBD2 | TRBV6-1 | . | TGTGCCAGCACGGGGGGGGGTGGCACAGATACGCAGTATTTT | CASTGGGGTDTQYF
TRBJ2-3 | TRBD2 | TRBV7-8 | . | TGTGCCAGCAGCTTGGGGACTAGCATCGCAGATACGCAGTATTTT | CASSLGTSIADTQYF
TRBJ1-1 | TRBD1 | TRBV19 | . | TGTGCCAGTCAGACCGACAGGGGGAACACTGAAGCTTTCTTT | CASQTDRGNTEAFF
TRBJ2-4 | . | TRBV6-5 | . | TGTGCCAGAGGGGACCAGAAAAACATTCAGTACTTC | CARGDQKNIQYF
TRBJ2-3 | . | TRBV13 | . | TGTGCCAGCAGCACCCAGCTTGGACGGTCGCATACGCAGTATTTT | CASSTQLGRSHTQYF
TRBJ2-7 | . | TRBV7-2 | once | TGTGCCAGCAGCTTAGCGGGCGGGGTCCCCGAGCAGTACTTC | CASSLAGGVPEQYF
TRBJ2-2 | . | TRBV5-4 | . | TGTGCCAGCAGCTTGGTTAGGAGACGGGGGGCGGACACCGGGGAGCTGTTTTTT | CASSLVRRRGADTGELFF
TRBJ1-3 | . | TRBV6-1 | . | TGTGCCAGCAGTTGGACGACTGGAAACACCATATATTTT | CASSWTTGNTIYF
TRBJ1-6 | . | TRBV19 | . | TGTGCCAGTACCCCAGGAGGATCACCCCTCCACTTT | CASTPGGSPLHF
TRBJ1-1 | TRBD1 | TRBV20-1 | . | TGCAGTGCTTCACAGGGGCGCCAAGCTTTCTTT | CSASQGRQAFF
TRBJ2-1 | TRBD2 | TRBV5-1 | . | TGCGCCAGCAGCTTGTCAAGCCTAGCGGGCAGCTACAATGAGCAGTTCTTC | CASSLSSLAGSYNEQFF
TRBJ2-5 | TRBD2 | TRBV11-2 | . | TGTGCCAGCAGCCCGGGACTAGAAGAGACCCAGTACTTC | CASSPGLEETQYF
TRBJ2-7 | . | TRBV19 | . | TGTGCCAGTAGTATAGGGGGGTCCAGCAGCCACGAGCAGTACTTC | CASSIGGSSSHEQYF
TRBJ1-2 | . | TRBV28 | . | TGTGCCAGCAGTTTGGTGTCAGCTAACTATGGCTACACCTTC | CASSLVSANYGYTF
TRBJ2-1 | TRBD1 | TRBV14 | . | TGTGCCAGTAAAGACAGGGGCTACAATGAGCAGTTCTTC | CASKDRGYNEQFF
TRBJ2-3 | . | TRBV19 | . | TGTGCCAGTAGTATAAATTGGGGGGGCACGCAGTATTTT | CASSINWGGTQYF
TRBJ2-5 | TRBD1 | TRBV6-5 | . | TGTGCCAGCAGTTCGCCCGAAGTACAGGGGTGGGAGACCCAGTACTTC | CASSSPEVQGWETQYF
TRBJ1-4 | . | TRBV4-2 | . | TGTGCCAGCAGCCAAGTAAATGGGGGGGATGAAAAACTGTTTTTT | CASSQVNGGDEKLFF
TRBJ1-6 | . | TRBV19 | . | TGTGCCAGTAGTACTTACAGACAGACAGTGGATTCACCCCTCCACTTT | CASSTYRQTVDSPLHF
TRBJ1-2 | . | TRBV19 | . | TGTGCCAGTAGTATAGGCTGGGCAGGGATGAGGCCGGATGGCTACACCTTC | CASSIGWAGMRPDGYTF
TRBJ1-1 | . | TRBV30 | . | TGTGCCTGGGTTAAGAACACTGAAGCTTTCTTT | CAWVKNTEAFF
TRBJ2-3 | TRBD2 | TRBV9 | few | TGTGCCAGCAGCGTAGGTAGCGGGGTTACCACAGATACGCAGTATTTT | CASSVGSGVTTDTQYF